These 20 T cell receptor beta chains were sequenced from one sample in a study of blood T cells in healthy people across ages. It was with a sample-barcoded 5' primer and a J-beta primer mix that a second PCR of roughly 6 to 12 cycles was run. TCRdb re-called the 5' RACE reads with MiXCR, one entry per CDR3 protein. The sample holds around 1.1 million distinct CDR3 sequences, more than 30% seen once. Input material: blood. These receptors all come from a man between 18 and 29 years old in good health.

The V gene is TRBV4-3, the J gene TRBJ1-2; D not resolved. This CDR3 is built from 15 residues. Between the trimmed V and J ends, which lost 4 bases and 0 bases, there was a span of 12 bases. Germline V gives CDR1 LGHNA, CDR2 YSLEER. The CDR3 loop is CASSRTENSNYGYTF. The CDR3 DNA follows: TGCGCCAGCAGCCGCACAGAGAATTCTAACTATGGCTACACCTTC.

This chain links TRBV12-3 or TRBV12-4 with TRBJ2-7; 7 nucleotides align to TRBD1. This CDR3 has 15 amino acids. Trimming cost V 2 bases and J 5 bases; bases outside gene matches: 9. CDR3 sequence reads: CASSLKGASLDEQYF. The CDR3 bases are TGTGCCAGCAGTTTAAAGGGGGCTTCTCTGGACGAGCAGTACTTC.

The V call is TRBV6-1, the J call TRBJ2-1; 9 bases line up with TRBD1. Trimming removed 8 bases from V and 7 bases from J; junction bases left unmatched: 6. CDR3 size: 13 residues. The germline CDR1 and CDR2 sequences are MNHNS and SASEGT. In DNA form, the CDR3 reads TGTGCCAGCGGGGACAGGGTACGAAATGAGCAGTTCTTC. This encodes CASGDRVRNEQFF.

This clonotype was seen at least ten times. The V call is TRBV9, the J call TRBJ1-1; 11 bases fit TRBD1. CDR1 and CDR2 from the germline V gene are SGDLS and YYNGEE. Trimming cost V 2 bases and J 5 bases; bases outside gene matches: 2. The CDR3 is 14 residues long. The CDR3 DNA sequence: TGTGCCAGCAGCGTCGGGACAGGGGGGACTGAAGCTTTCTTT. This gives the protein CASSVGTGGTEAFF.

V usage is TRBV29-1 and J usage is TRBJ2-2, with D possibly being TRBD1 (5 bases). V was trimmed by 4 bases and J by 7 bases, leaving 7 bases between them. The CDR3 runs 11 residues. Germline CDR1 is SQVTM and CDR2 is ANQGSEA. CDR3: CSVGQGGELFF. The CDR3, as DNA: TGCAGCGTTGGGCAGGGCGGGGAGCTGTTTTTT.

This clonotype was seen at least ten times. The chain uses TRBV15 and TRBJ1-4, with D tentatively TRBD1 (6 bases). Between the trimmed V and J ends, which lost 0 bases and 7 bases, there was a span of 12 bases. CDR1 is LNHNV, CDR2 YYDKDF, per germline (reference sequence). The CDR3 totals 15 residues. The CDR3 DNA is TGTGCCACCAGCAGAGATGGGGGGCCGAGTGAAAAACTGTTTTTT. This translates into CATSRDGGPSEKLFF.

The chain couples TRBV15 to TRBJ2-1; the D is unclear. Trimming removed 0 bases at V and 5 bases at J, with 11 bases between. The germline V gene encodes CDR1 LNHNV and CDR2 YYDKDF (reference sequence). This CDR3 is built from 15 residues. Here the CDR3 reads CATSRDGDMDNEQFF. The DNA for the CDR3 is TGTGCCACCAGCAGAGATGGGGATATGGACAATGAGCAGTTCTTC.

The rearrangement joins TRBV12-5 to TRBJ2-2; 12 nucleotides agree with TRBD1. The CDR3 length is 17 residues. Trimming took 0 bases from V and 6 from J; bases not matched to a gene: 5. Germline loops: CDR1 LGHNT, CDR2 FRNRAP. The CDR3 here is CASGLVLGQGASGELFF. The CDR3 bases are TGTGCTAGTGGTTTGGTTTTGGGACAGGGGGCCTCCGGGGAGCTGTTTTTT.

This clonotype has at least ten counts. In DNA form, the CDR3 reads TGCGCCAGCAGCCAAAGACAGAGCTCCTACAATGAGCAGTTCTTC. It is translated as CASSQRQSSYNEQFF. The V call is TRBV4-3, the J call TRBJ2-1; perhaps TRBD1 as D (5 bases). V was clipped by 2 bases and J by 0 bases, with 8 bases between them. CDR3 size: 15 residues. The germline V gene encodes CDR1 LGHNA and CDR2 YSLEER.

The chain uses TRBV27 and TRBJ1-1; D uncertain. This CDR3 has 14 residues. Germline assignment: CDR1 MNHEY and CDR2 SMNVEV (reference sequence). Trimming left V 4 bases short and J 1 base short, with 10 bases between. The DNA of the CDR3 is TGTGCCAGCAGTTGGCAGGACGGGAACACTGAAGCTTTCTTT. Translating it yields CASSWQDGNTEAFF.

V is TRBV20-1 and J is TRBJ2-1; 11 bases line up with TRBD2. TRBJ2-7 explains the end of the DNA better; the J call may be wrong. The CDR3 loop spans 16 amino acids. The germline gives CDR1 DFQATT, CDR2 SNEGSKA (reference sequence). The CDR3 nucleotides read TGCAGTGCTAGAAAGGGGACTAGCGGAGGATACAATGAGCAGTACTTC. Its translation is CSARKGTSGGYNEQYF.

The CDR3 sequence: CASSVGQGSSYNEQFF. CDR3 nucleotides: TGTGCCAGCAGCGTAGGACAGGGGAGCTCCTACAATGAGCAGTTCTTC. The genes are TRBV9 and TRBJ2-1; 8 bases fit TRBD1. Germline V CDR1 and CDR2: SGDLS, YYNGEE. The V gene end was trimmed by 0 bases and the J gene end by 0 bases; junction bases not matched to a gene: 2. This CDR3 has 16 amino acids.

The chain is built from TRBV20-1 and TRBJ2-3, with 8 bases fitting TRBD2. J lost 3 bases, V lost 5 bases, and 10 bases had no gene match. CDR3 length: 15 amino acids. Germline loops: CDR1 DFQATT, CDR2 SNEGSKA (reference sequence). CDR3 region: CSAPQAGEGTDTQYF. The CDR3, as DNA: TGCAGTGCTCCCCAAGCGGGAGAGGGTACAGATACGCAGTATTTT.

This clonotype showed up just a few times. The V and J genes are TRBV5-1 and TRBJ2-1; 10 nucleotides line up with TRBD2. Trimming removed 5 bases from V and 8 bases from J; junction bases left unmatched: 13. CDR3 length equals 16 residues. The V gene's germline CDR1 is SGHRS and CDR2 YFSETQ. Here the CDR3 reads CASRTALAGAWDEQFF. DNA for the CDR3: TGCGCCAGCAGGACTGCTCTAGCGGGGGCCTGGGATGAGCAGTTCTTC.

This chain connects TRBV20-1 to TRBJ2-1, with 8 bases fitting TRBD2. Germline V gene lookup returns CDR1 DFQATT and CDR2 SNEGSKA (reference sequence). This CDR3 is 16 amino acids long. The ends lost 2 bases at V and 7 bases at J; junction bases unmatched: 13. CDR3 protein: CSARNDGRGGKNEQFF. The CDR3 DNA reads as TGCAGTGCTAGAAATGACGGACGGGGGGGCAAGAATGAGCAGTTCTTC.

This clonotype was seen a few times. This chain connects TRBV4-3 to TRBJ2-1, with 8 bases identical to TRBD2. Germline-derived CDR1 and CDR2 are LGHNA and YSLEER. The V segment lost 0 bases and the J segment 1 base; nucleotides outside the gene matches: 5. This CDR3 is built from 17 residues. The chain's CDR3 is CASSQDQASGSYNEQFF. Here the CDR3 DNA reads TGCGCCAGCAGCCAAGATCAAGCTAGCGGGTCCTACAATGAGCAGTTCTTC.

This clonotype was detected a few times. The gene calls are TRBV4-3 and TRBJ1-6; a possible D gene is TRBD1 (5 bases). CDR1 and CDR2 from the germline V gene are LGHNA and YSLEER. This CDR3 region has 16 residues. Trimming cost V 0 bases and J 5 bases, with 11 bases left between them. The CDR3 DNA sequence: TGCGCCAGCAGCCAAGACGGGACGGGGGATAATTCACCCCTCCACTTT. Translation gives CASSQDGTGDNSPLHF.

The rearrangement joins TRBV25-1 to TRBJ2-3; perhaps TRBD2 as D (5 bases). Per the germline V gene, CDR1 is MGHDK and CDR2 is SYGVNS. V shed 7 bases and J shed 6 bases, with 14 bases lying between them. The CDR3 runs to 13 residues. The DNA for the CDR3 is TGTGCCAGCAATCCCCGCCGCGGGGATACGCAGTATTTT. Encoded protein: CASNPRRGDTQYF.

This clonotype was picked up one time. The junction does not match germline at one end; this may be a read error. J is TRBJ2-3 and V is TRBV4-3; D possibly matches TRBD1 or TRBD2 (5 bases each). The CDR3 loop spans 15 amino acids. Germline V lookup: CDR1 LGHNA, CDR2 YSLEER. The CDR3 nucleotides read TGCGCCAGCAGCGCACGTGGGGACGCCACAGATAGGCAGTATTTT. Amino acids: CASSARGDATDRQYF.

In its sample, this clonotype was seen many times. A much larger clone sits a single nucleotide away, making a read error possible. This chain uses TRBV27 with TRBJ2-7, with TRBD2 identical over 8 bases. The CDR3 contains 14 residues. Germline CDR1 MNHEY, CDR2 SMNVEV (reference sequence). The V gene end was trimmed by 6 bases and the J gene end by 3 bases; junction bases not matched to a gene: 7. CDR3 DNA sequence: TGTGCCAGCAGGCGACGAGCGGGGGTCTACGAGCAGTACTTC. Protein: CASRRRAGVYEQYF.